The 14 T cell receptor beta chains in this list originate from one sample, sequenced in a study of monozygotic twins with inflammatory bowel disease. TCRdb reprocessed the 5' RACE reads, keeping one entry per CDR3 protein, no DNA. The sample table includes roughly 150,000 distinct CDR3 sequences. The sample was blood. These receptors originate from a human donor with ulcerative colitis or Crohn's disease, or a healthy co-twin of an affected twin (not recorded which).

This rearrangement joins TRBV6-5 to TRBJ2-7; the TRBD1 assignment by TCRdb is unverifiable without DNA. Germline V gives CDR1 MNHEY, CDR2 SVGAGI. The CDR3 is 13 amino acids. CDR3 sequence reads: CASQKQGSYEQYF.

This chain links TRBV7-2 with TRBJ2-3; TCRdb proposes TRBD2, but this gene call is untestable without DNA. CDR3 length: 17 amino acids. CDR1 and CDR2 from the germline V gene are SGHTA and FQGNSA. The CDR3 reads CASSLAFSGPQGDTQYF.

The chain combines TRBV11-2 with TRBJ1-6; the D gene TCRdb calls, TRBD1, cannot be checked with no DNA. This CDR3 has 18 residues. Germline V gene lookup returns CDR1 SGHAT and CDR2 FQNNGV. The CDR3 protein is CASSSGTFPSSYNSPLHF. Supplemented by reference TRBV11-2 and TRBJ1-6, the full variable domain reads EAGVAQSPRYKIIEKRQSVAFWCNPISGHATLYWYQQILGQGPKLLIQFQNNGVVDDSQLPKDRFSAERLKGVDSTLKIQPAKLEDSAVYLCASSSGTFPSSYNSPLHFGNGTRLTVT.

The CDR3 loop reads CASSLDRFTGAEAFF. The V and J genes are TRBV5-1 and TRBJ1-1. Germline V lookup: CDR1 SGHRS, CDR2 YFSETQ. CDR3 size: 15 residues.

The J gene is TRBJ2-7, the V gene TRBV10-2; absent DNA, TCRdb's TRBD1 call cannot be checked. Germline assignment: CDR1 WSHSY and CDR2 SAAADI. The length of the CDR3 is 15 residues. The CDR3: CAISGVGTQPYEQYF.

Judged by frequency, this clonotype is medium-sized (0.01 to 0.1%). The V call is TRBV12-3 or TRBV12-4, the J call TRBJ2-5; the TCRdb D gene call, TRBD2, has no DNA to confirm it. The CDR3 extends over 16 amino acids. The CDR3 region is CASSLGGTSGIETQYF.

The V gene is TRBV5-1, the J gene TRBJ2-1; the TRBD2 assignment by TCRdb is unverifiable without DNA. CDR3 length equals 15 residues. Germline V lookup: CDR1 SGHRS, CDR2 YFSETQ. CDR3 residues: CASSRTSGTYNEQFF.

The chain uses TRBV6-5 and TRBJ2-7; TCRdb's D call, TRBD1, is unchecked because there is no DNA. Germline CDR1 reads MNHEY; CDR2 reads SVGAGI. The CDR3 length is 16 residues. The CDR3 sequence is CASSYPGGRPSYEQYF.

The chain combines TRBV7-9 with TRBJ1-2; TCRdb picks TRBD1, but there is no DNA to check that call. Germline V gene sequence: CDR1 SEHNR, CDR2 FQNEAQ (reference sequence). The CDR3 contains 14 residues. This CDR3 is CASISGAGIYGYTF.

The chain couples TRBV3-1 to TRBJ2-7; the D call from TCRdb, TRBD1, cannot be confirmed without DNA. This CDR3 contains 15 residues. Per the germline V gene, CDR1 is LGHDT and CDR2 is YNNKEL (reference sequence). CDR3 residues: CASSQGGGTVYEQYF.

The V call is TRBV29-1, the J call TRBJ2-2; TCRdb calls TRBD1, which cannot be checked without DNA. Germline V gene lookup returns CDR1 SQVTM and CDR2 ANQGSEA. The CDR3 runs 12 residues. CDR3 sequence: CSVDPGTGELFF.

The genes are TRBV20-1 and TRBJ2-7; as DNA is missing, the TRBD2 call by TCRdb cannot be tested. Germline V gene lookup returns CDR1 DFQATT and CDR2 SNEGSKA (reference sequence). This CDR3 contains 14 residues. The CDR3 here is CSASGSALSYEQYF.

The chain combines TRBV6-2 or TRBV6-3 with TRBJ2-1; TCRdb gives TRBD2 as the D gene, but with no DNA this cannot be confirmed. This CDR3 region has 15 residues. Germline CDR1 is MNHEY and CDR2 is SVGEGT. This CDR3 reads CASSYLGTSAFNKFF.

V gene TRBV5-1 combines with J gene TRBJ2-7; absent DNA, TCRdb's TRBD2 call cannot be checked. Germline loops: CDR1 SGHRS, CDR2 YFSETQ. The CDR3 length is 15 residues. CDR3 residues: CASSRGLAWTYEQYF.